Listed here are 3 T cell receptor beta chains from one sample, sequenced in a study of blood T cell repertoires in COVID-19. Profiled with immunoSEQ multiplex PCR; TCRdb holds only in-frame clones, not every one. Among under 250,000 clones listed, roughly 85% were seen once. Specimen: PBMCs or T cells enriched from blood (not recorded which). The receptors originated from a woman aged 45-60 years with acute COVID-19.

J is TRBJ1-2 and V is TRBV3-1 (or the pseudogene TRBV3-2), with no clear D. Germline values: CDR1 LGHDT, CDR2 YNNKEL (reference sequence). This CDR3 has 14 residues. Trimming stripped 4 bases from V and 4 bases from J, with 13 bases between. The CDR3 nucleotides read TGTGCCAGCAGCCTGCAAGTCTACAGCTATGGCTACACCTTC. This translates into CASSLQVYSYGYTF.

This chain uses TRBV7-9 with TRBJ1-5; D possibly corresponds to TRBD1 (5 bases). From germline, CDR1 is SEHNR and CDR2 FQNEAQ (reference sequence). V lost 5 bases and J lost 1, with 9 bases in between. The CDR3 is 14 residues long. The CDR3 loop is CASSTRQSNQPQHF. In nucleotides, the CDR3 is TGTGCCAGCAGCACCCGACAGAGCAATCAGCCCCAGCATTTT.

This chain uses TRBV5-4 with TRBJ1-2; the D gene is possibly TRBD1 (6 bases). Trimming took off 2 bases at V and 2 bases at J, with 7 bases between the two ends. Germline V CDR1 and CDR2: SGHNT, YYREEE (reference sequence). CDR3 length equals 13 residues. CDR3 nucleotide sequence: TGTGCCAGCAGCTTTGGACAGAACTATGGCTACACCTTC. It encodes CASSFGQNYGYTF.